This T cell receptor beta chain was observed in a study of T cells expressing NK-cell markers. A remark on this clonotype: Its specificity is unknown.

With the 5' RACE reads reprocessed, TCRdb shows one record per CDR3 protein and no DNA. Listed are roughly 160,000 distinct CDR3 sequences; around 20% falls within the top ten. Study-level findings and limits: Topping the CD3+CD56-NKG2C+ fraction as well were these clonotypes, in four donors. In over 5 donors, dominant CD3+CD56+NKG2C+ clonotypes ranked among the top 10 CD8+ clonotypes.

The TCR sequence derives from a man aged 18-70 years in good health. Sequenced sample: blood T cells: a sorted CD56 or NKG2C T cell subset, CD4+ or CD8+ T cells, or bulk PBMC T cells (not recorded which).

CDR3 sequence reads: CASDGSGGYETQYF. V gene TRBV6-1 combines with J gene TRBJ2-5; the TCRdb D gene call, TRBD2, has no DNA to confirm it. The CDR3 is 14 amino acids. Germline V gene sequence: CDR1 MNHNS, CDR2 SASEGT.